This passage covers 29 T cell receptor beta chains from one sample sequenced in a study of T-cell reconstitution after alpha-beta-depleted transplantation in children. The authors prepared the TCRbeta library with unique molecular identifiers. TCRdb reanalysed the PCR reads using MiXCR and keeps one entry per CDR3 protein. Here the sample spans about 980,000 distinct CDR3 sequences, 25% to 30% being singletons. Sequences were derived from PBMCs, mostly from graft donor cells, sampled 360 days after TCRalphabeta/CD19-depleted stem cell transplant. The receptors originated from a boy under three years old who had a stem cell transplant for SCID, so the T cells may come from the graft donor.

The chain employs TRBV5-1 and TRBJ1-2; unclear D gene. CDR3 size: 13 residues. The germline V gene encodes CDR1 SGHRS and CDR2 YFSETQ. V lost 1 base and J 4 bases, leaving 8 bases between the germline ends. CDR3 protein: CASSLRDGYGYTF. CDR3 DNA sequence: TGCGCCAGCAGCTTGAGGGATGGCTATGGCTACACCTTC. Full variable domain (missing parts from reference TRBV5-1 and TRBJ1-2): KAGVTQTPRYLIKTRGQQVTLSCSPISGHRSVSWYQQTPGQGLQFLFEYFSETQRNKGNFPGRFSGRQFSNSRSEMNVSTLELGDSALYLCASSLRDGYGYTFGSGTRLTVV.

This clonotype was found a few times. The rearrangement uses TRBV10-3 and TRBJ2-3, with TRBD2 identical over 7 bases. Germline V gene data show CDR1 as ENHRY and CDR2 as SYGVKD. With V trimmed by 6 bases and J by 3 bases, 9 bases remained unmatched. This CDR3 has 15 residues. CDR3 nucleotide sequence: TGTGCCATCAGGACCGGGACTACCAGGACAGATACGCAGTATTTT. It codes for CAIRTGTTRTDTQYF.

This clonotype has a handful of counts. This chain connects TRBV12-3 or TRBV12-4 to TRBJ2-1; the match to TRBD2 covers 15 bases. The CDR3 length is 17 residues. With 6 bases clipped from V and 6 bases from J, the junction kept 9 bases outside the gene matches. Written as DNA, the CDR3 is TGTGCCAGCAGACCTAGGACTAGCGGGGGGGCAGGCAATGAGCAGTTCTTC. This gives the protein CASRPRTSGGAGNEQFF.

This chain links TRBV5-1 with TRBJ2-2; the match to TRBD2 covers 7 bases. Germline CDR1 SGHRS, CDR2 YFSETQ. The CDR3 contains 17 residues. The V segment lost 2 bases and the J segment 1 base; nucleotides outside the gene matches: 8. Here the CDR3 DNA reads TGCGCCAGCAGCTTTCACCCACTAGCGAAGAACACCGGGGAGCTGTTTTTT. Residues: CASSFHPLAKNTGELFF.

The J gene is TRBJ2-1, the V gene TRBV5-1, with 10 bases lining up with TRBD2. Losses at the gene ends were 1 base for V and 7 bases for J; bases not matched to a gene: 11. The CDR3 loop spans 17 amino acids. Germline CDR1 reads SGHRS; CDR2 reads YFSETQ. Here the CDR3 reads CASSLFAASGGRNEQFF. The CDR3 DNA follows: TGCGCCAGCAGCTTGTTCGCGGCTAGCGGGGGTAGGAATGAGCAGTTCTTC. The full variable domain, in which reference TRBV5-1 and TRBJ2-1 provide the parts outside the CDR3, is KAGVTQTPRYLIKTRGQQVTLSCSPISGHRSVSWYQQTPGQGLQFLFEYFSETQRNKGNFPGRFSGRQFSNSRSEMNVSTLELGDSALYLCASSLFAASGGRNEQFFGPGTRLTVL.

The V call is TRBV12-3 or TRBV12-4, the J call TRBJ1-5; 7 positions agree with TRBD1. V gave up 4 bases and J gave up 9 bases; unmatched junction bases: 6. CDR3 length: 13 amino acids. The CDR3 coding sequence is TGTGCCAGCAGTTCCGACAGGGTACGGCCCCAGCATTTT. Its translation is CASSSDRVRPQHF.

With respect to this clonotype: With a much larger clone just one base away, this may be a read error. The rearrangement links TRBV7-9 to TRBJ1-2; a weak D match, TRBD1 (5 bases). Germline lookup yields CDR1 SEHNR and CDR2 FQNEAQ (reference sequence). V was cut by 4 bases and J by 2 bases, with 5 bases left in between. The CDR3 runs to 12 residues. In DNA form, the CDR3 reads TGTGCCAGCAGCTGGGACAACTATGGCTACACCTTC. This gives the protein CASSWDNYGYTF.

V and J are TRBV4-2 and TRBJ1-3, with D uncertain. The germline V gene has CDR1 LGHNA and CDR2 YNFKEQ. The V end lost 3 bases, the J end lost 0 bases, and 9 bases lay between the germline ends. The CDR3 extends over 15 amino acids. DNA of the CDR3: TGTGCCAGCAGCCAGGGCCTTATCTCTGGAAACACCATATATTTT. The encoded protein is CASSQGLISGNTIYF.

This clonotype was found a few times. The V gene is TRBV5-1, the J gene TRBJ2-7; TRBD1 or TRBD2 may be the D gene (5 bases each). The germline gives CDR1 SGHRS, CDR2 YFSETQ. The CDR3 spans 14 residues. The V end lost 4 bases, the J end lost 6 bases, and 17 bases lay between the germline ends. In DNA, the CDR3 is TGCGCCAGCAGCAGGGACGCCGCCCTATCCGAGCAGTACTTC. Amino acid sequence: CASSRDAALSEQYF.

The chain couples TRBV7-9 to TRBJ2-2; unclear D gene. V was cut by 1 base and J by 5 bases, with 14 bases left in between. This CDR3 spans 16 amino acids. The germline CDR1 and CDR2 sequences are SEHNR and FQNEAQ (reference sequence). The CDR3 coding sequence is TGTGCCAGCAGCTTAGTTTCCGGGTTCGGAACCGGGGAGCTGTTTTTT. Translation: CASSLVSGFGTGELFF.

The sample holds a few counts of this clonotype. The rearrangement uses TRBV12-3 or TRBV12-4 and TRBJ1-1; D is ambiguous. CDR3 length: 15 amino acids. Trimming removed 3 bases at V and 3 bases at J, with 14 bases between. The CDR3, as DNA: TGTGCCAGCAGTTTGCTGGGGTTCTCGGACACTGAAGCTTTCTTT. This sequence encodes CASSLLGFSDTEAFF.

V and J are TRBV15 and TRBJ2-2; D possibly corresponds to TRBD2 (7 bases). The CDR3 is made up of 16 amino acids. Germline assignment: CDR1 LNHNV and CDR2 YYDKDF (reference sequence). Trimming pared 0 bases from V and 5 bases from J, leaving 13 bases between. The CDR3 DNA follows: TGTGCCACCAGCAGAGATAGGGGGGGACGGACCGGGGAGCTGTTTTTT. This gives the protein CATSRDRGGRTGELFF.

This sequence joins TRBV12-3 or TRBV12-4 and TRBJ1-4; no definite D call. The length of the CDR3 is 14 residues. With 8 bases removed from V and 3 bases from J, the gap between germline ends came to 13 bases. The CDR3 region has the DNA TGTGCCAGCGGCGGGGAGTTTGCTAATGAAAAACTGTTTTTT. Protein product: CASGGEFANEKLFF.

The rearrangement links TRBV4-3 to TRBJ2-7; possible D gene TRBD1, 6 bases. With 0 bases removed from V and 2 bases from J, the gap between germline ends came to 11 bases. The CDR3 loop spans 15 amino acids. Germline V gene data show CDR1 as LGHNA and CDR2 as YSLEER. As DNA, the CDR3 is TGCGCCAGCAGCCAAGATAGGGACATGACCTACGAGCAGTACTTC. Encoded protein: CASSQDRDMTYEQYF.

This clonotype came up a few times. The chain carries TRBV7-2 and TRBJ2-1; unclear D gene. Germline CDR1 is SGHTA and CDR2 is FQGNSA. The CDR3 runs to 16 residues. V was clipped by 3 bases and J by 0 bases, with 12 bases between them. DNA of the CDR3: TGTGCCAGCAGCTTCTTCTGGAGAAGCTCCTACAATGAGCAGTTCTTC. Protein: CASSFFWRSSYNEQFF.

This rearrangement joins TRBV6-5 to TRBJ2-1, with D perhaps TRBD2 (7 bases). Germline V gene data show CDR1 as MNHEY and CDR2 as SVGAGI. The V end lost 4 bases, the J end lost 4 bases, and 20 bases lay between the germline ends. The CDR3 consists of 17 residues. CDR3: CASSFAVRGARYNEQFF. The CDR3 DNA reads as TGTGCCAGCAGTTTCGCAGTACGGGGGGCAAGGTACAATGAGCAGTTCTTC.

This clonotype was counted only a few times. The chain is built from TRBV7-4 and TRBJ2-7; no reliable D call. Germline-derived CDR1 and CDR2 are SGHVT and SQSDAQ. V shed 4 bases and J shed 9 bases, with 10 bases lying between them. CDR3 size: 11 residues. Here the CDR3 DNA reads TGTGCCAGCAGCTCCGTTAGAGGGCAGTACTTC. Protein: CASSSVRGQYF.

This clonotype was seen many times. The J gene is TRBJ2-5, the V gene TRBV10-3; D gene ambiguous. V was trimmed by 9 bases and J by 3 bases, leaving 2 bases between them. Germline CDR1 is ENHRY and CDR2 is SYGVKD. The CDR3 runs 9 residues. Here the CDR3 DNA reads TGTGCCATAAAAGAGACCCAGTACTTC. Translation: CAIKETQYF.

The table lists this clonotype with a few counts. The rearrangement uses TRBV7-9 and TRBJ2-7, with 15 positions matching TRBD2. The CDR3 totals 16 residues. The trim removed 5 bases at V and 4 bases at J, leaving 6 bases unmatched. CDR1 is SEHNR, CDR2 FQNEAQ, per germline (reference sequence). The CDR3 spells CASSPPGTSGGYEQYF. In DNA form, the CDR3 reads TGTGCCAGCAGCCCCCCCGGGACTAGCGGGGGGTACGAGCAGTACTTC.

This clonotype was counted once. CDR3 coding DNA: TGTGCCACCAACAATCAGCCCCAGCATTTT. Translating it yields CATNNQPQHF. J is TRBJ1-5 and V is TRBV24-1, with D hard to call. The germline CDR1 and CDR2 sequences are KGHDR and SFDVKD. This CDR3 comprises 10 residues. Trimming left V 8 bases short and J 3 bases short, with 1 base between.

This clonotype was found a few times. The chain links TRBV9 to TRBJ2-2; maybe TRBD2 (6 bases). Germline V gene lookup returns CDR1 SGDLS and CDR2 YYNGEE. The V gene lost 1 base and the J gene lost 2 bases, with 15 bases spanning the gap. This CDR3 spans 17 amino acids. CDR3 nucleotide sequence: TGTGCCAGCAGCGTAAGCAGGGTGGGACTTAACACCGGGGAGCTGTTTTTT. Translated: CASSVSRVGLNTGELFF.

The V gene is TRBV3-1, the J gene TRBJ2-3; maybe TRBD2 (6 bases). The CDR3 extends over 17 amino acids. V was pared by 1 base and J by 6 bases, with 20 bases between. Germline V lookup: CDR1 LGHDT, CDR2 YNNKEL (reference sequence). For the CDR3, the DNA is TGTGCCAGCAGCCAAGGGTTCTTCGGGGGAGCCCGGGATACGCAGTATTTT. It is translated as CASSQGFFGGARDTQYF.

The CDR3 loop is CSTLPGQVAGQYF. The CDR3 nucleotides read TGCAGTACGCTTCCGGGACAGGTCGCGGGGCAGTACTTC. The chain uses TRBV20-1 and TRBJ2-7; 8 nucleotides agree with TRBD1. The V segment lost 8 bases and the J segment 9 bases; nucleotides outside the gene matches: 15. The CDR3 runs to 13 residues. Looked up from germline, CDR1 is DFQATT and CDR2 is SNEGSKA (reference sequence).

The chain uses TRBV5-1 and TRBJ2-5, with 8 bases that match TRBD1. V was pared by 5 bases and J by 3 bases, with 9 bases of the junction left unmatched. The V gene's germline CDR1 is SGHRS and CDR2 YFSETQ. The CDR3 runs 15 residues. The CDR3 DNA reads TGCGCCAGCAGGAGGACAGGGTCCTACGAAGAGACCCAGTACTTC. Its translation is CASRRTGSYEETQYF.

The rearrangement uses TRBV12-3 or TRBV12-4 and TRBJ2-6; TRBD1 agrees at 7 bases. The length of the CDR3 is 17 residues. V lost 6 bases, J lost 2 bases, and 10 bases stayed unmatched. CDR3 loop: CASSRRKGTAGANVLTF. The CDR3 DNA follows: TGTGCCAGCAGCCGACGAAAGGGGACAGCTGGGGCCAACGTCCTGACTTTC.

CDR3 nucleotide sequence: TGTGCCAGCAGCTTCATGCAGGGGAGCGATGAGCAGTTCTTC. Translating gives CASSFMQGSDEQFF. The chain carries TRBV7-9 and TRBJ2-1; D perhaps matches TRBD1 (6 bases). Germline V gene lookup returns CDR1 SEHNR and CDR2 FQNEAQ (reference sequence). Trimming took off 3 bases at V and 8 bases at J, with 14 bases between the two ends. The CDR3 has 14 amino acids.

This clonotype was detected a few times. The chain carries TRBV11-2 and TRBJ2-3, with 12 bases fitting TRBD2. The CDR3 contains 18 residues. CDR1 is SGHAT and CDR2 is FQNNGV in the germline V gene. V trimming: 2 bases; J trimming: 4 bases; junction bases outside the gene matches: 10. The CDR3 DNA is TGTGCCAGCAGCTTAAACCTAGCGGGGGGGCTTGTCGCAGATACGCAGTATTTT. This translates into CASSLNLAGGLVADTQYF.

The sample holds a few counts of this clonotype. DNA for the CDR3: TGTGCCAGCAGGTGGACAGGGTCCCCTTCACCCCTCCACTTT. It codes for CASRWTGSPSPLHF. The V call is TRBV27, the J call TRBJ1-6; TRBD1 agrees at 8 bases. The CDR3 consists of 14 residues. Germline assignment: CDR1 MNHEY and CDR2 SMNVEV (reference sequence). With 6 bases clipped from V and 9 bases from J, the junction kept 7 bases outside the gene matches.

The chain uses TRBV5-1 and TRBJ2-7; tentative D call: TRBD1 (5 bases). The CDR3 is 18 amino acids. Germline V gene sequence: CDR1 SGHRS, CDR2 YFSETQ. The V end lost 0 bases, the J end lost 4 bases, and 23 bases lay between the germline ends. CDR3 region: CASSLDPPGKGMDYEQYF. CDR3 DNA: TGCGCCAGCAGCTTGGACCCACCAGGGAAAGGCATGGATTACGAGCAGTACTTC.